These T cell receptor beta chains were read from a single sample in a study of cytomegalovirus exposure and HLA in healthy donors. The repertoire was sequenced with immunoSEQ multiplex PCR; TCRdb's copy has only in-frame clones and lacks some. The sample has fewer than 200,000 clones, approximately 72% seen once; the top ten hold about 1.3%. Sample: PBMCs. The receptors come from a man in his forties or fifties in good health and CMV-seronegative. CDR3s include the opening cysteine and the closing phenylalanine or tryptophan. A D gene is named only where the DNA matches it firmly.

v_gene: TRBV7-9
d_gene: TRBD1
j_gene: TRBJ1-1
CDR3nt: TGTGCCAGCAGCTTATACAGGGGGAACACTGAAGCTTTCTTT
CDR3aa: CASSLYRGNTEAFF

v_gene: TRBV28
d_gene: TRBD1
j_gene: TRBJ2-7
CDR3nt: TGTGCCAGCAGCCACCCGGCGGACAGGGCCTACGAGCAGTACTTC
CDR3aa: CASSHPADRAYEQYF

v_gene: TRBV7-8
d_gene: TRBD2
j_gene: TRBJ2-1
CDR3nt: TGTGCCAGCAGCTTAGTTAGGCCAGCGGGGGGGCCGAGTGAGCAGTTCTTC
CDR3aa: CASSLVRPAGGPSEQFF

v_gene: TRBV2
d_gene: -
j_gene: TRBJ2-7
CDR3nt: TGTGCCAGCAGTGCGGCAGGCTCCGTCTCCTACGAGCAGTACTTC
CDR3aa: CASSAAGSVSYEQYF

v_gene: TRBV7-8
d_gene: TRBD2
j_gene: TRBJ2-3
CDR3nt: TGTGCCAGCAGCCCCCGGGGGGGTGAGACAGATACGCAGTATTTT
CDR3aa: CASSPRGGETDTQYF

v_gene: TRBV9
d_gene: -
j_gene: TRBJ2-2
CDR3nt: TGTGCCAGCAGCGGAGGACTACACACCGGGGAGCTGTTTTTT
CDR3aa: CASSGGLHTGELFF

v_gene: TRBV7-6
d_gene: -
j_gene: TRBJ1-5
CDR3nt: TGTGCCAGCAGCTTATGGGTCAGGGAAGGTCAGCCCCAGCATTTT
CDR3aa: CASSLWVREGQPQHF

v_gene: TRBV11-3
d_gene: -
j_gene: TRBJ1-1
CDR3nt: TGTGCCAGCAGCCCTGCGGGGGGAAACACTGAAGCTTTCTTT
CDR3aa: CASSPAGGNTEAFF

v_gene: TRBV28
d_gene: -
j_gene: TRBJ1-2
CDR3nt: TGTGCCAGCAGTTCATCGGCTTTACCTGGACAAAACGGCTACACCTTC
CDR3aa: CASSSSALPGQNGYTF

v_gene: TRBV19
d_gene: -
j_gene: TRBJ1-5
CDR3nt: TGTGCCAGTAGTATGTCTAGGATGAGGCCTGTGACTCAGCCCCAGCATTTT
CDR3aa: CASSMSRMRPVTQPQHF